This is a list of T cell receptor beta chains from one sample in a study of vaccination effects on CD4 cells after COVID-19. Sequenced by immunoSEQ multiplex PCR; TCRdb stores in-frame clones only, minus some. Of about 52,000 clones in the sample, 60% to 80% were seen once. These receptors lack a known antigen. The sample was CD4+ T cells from PBMCs cultured with HCoV-OC43 spike peptides, taken before COVID-19 vaccination. Receptor source: a human donor who received a COVID-19 vaccine. Each CDR3 is given with its conserved first and last residue. D genes are given only for firm matches. Some rows mark clone size as missing; the rest say once, few, many or name a class of expanded clone.

abundance: .
v_gene: TRBV30
j_gene: TRBJ1-5
d_gene: .
CDR3aa: CAWSAGKYQPQHF
CDR3nt: TGTGCCTGGAGTGCCGGGAAATATCAGCCCCAGCATTTT

abundance: .
v_gene: TRBV30
j_gene: TRBJ1-1
d_gene: .
CDR3aa: CAWSRQATTEAFF
CDR3nt: TGTGCCTGGAGTAGACAGGCGACCACTGAAGCTTTCTTT

abundance: few
v_gene: TRBV28
j_gene: TRBJ1-2
d_gene: TRBD1
CDR3aa: CASSTRTGSYTF
CDR3nt: TGTGCCAGCAGTACGAGGACAGGTAGCTACACCTTC

abundance: few
v_gene: TRBV27
j_gene: TRBJ2-2
d_gene: .
CDR3aa: CASRPWTPNTGELFF
CDR3nt: TGTGCCAGCAGACCGTGGACACCGAACACCGGGGAGCTGTTTTTT

abundance: once
v_gene: TRBV19
j_gene: TRBJ2-4
d_gene: .
CDR3aa: CASSIGGVAKNIQYF
CDR3nt: TGTGCCAGTAGTATCGGCGGGGTGGCCAAAAACATTCAGTACTTC

abundance: few
v_gene: TRBV21-1
j_gene: TRBJ1-6
d_gene: .
CDR3aa: CASGDRGAVMGSPLHF
CDR3nt: TGTGCCAGCGGAGACAGGGGCGCGGTTATGGGGTCACCCCTCCACTTT

abundance: .
v_gene: TRBV14
j_gene: TRBJ1-5
d_gene: .
CDR3aa: CASSLTGNQPQHF
CDR3nt: TGTGCCAGCAGCCTAACAGGCAATCAGCCCCAGCATTTT

abundance: once
v_gene: TRBV6-5
j_gene: TRBJ1-1
d_gene: .
CDR3aa: CASGRVDRAEAFF
CDR3nt: TGTGCCAGCGGCAGGGTGGATCGCGCTGAAGCTTTCTTT

abundance: .
v_gene: TRBV28
j_gene: TRBJ2-1
d_gene: TRBD1
CDR3aa: CASSLGGQGFNEQFF
CDR3nt: TGTGCCAGCAGTTTAGGGGGACAGGGATTCAATGAGCAGTTCTTC

abundance: .
v_gene: TRBV6-6
j_gene: TRBJ1-1
d_gene: .
CDR3aa: CASSKEAGFNTEAFF
CDR3nt: TGTGCCAGCAGCAAGGAAGCGGGGTTTAACACTGAAGCTTTCTTT

abundance: .
v_gene: TRBV19
j_gene: TRBJ1-5
d_gene: .
CDR3aa: CASTSRGAQHF
CDR3nt: TGTGCCAGCACCTCGAGGGGTGCCCAGCATTTT

abundance: .
v_gene: TRBV28
j_gene: TRBJ2-1
d_gene: TRBD2
CDR3aa: CASRAPRGGAYEQFF
CDR3nt: TGTGCCAGCAGAGCCCCTCGCGGGGGGGCTTATGAGCAGTTCTTC

abundance: .
v_gene: TRBV5-5
j_gene: TRBJ2-3
d_gene: .
CDR3aa: CASRPTSAPNTQYF
CDR3nt: TGTGCCAGCAGGCCCACCAGCGCCCCGAATACGCAGTATTTT

abundance: .
v_gene: TRBV7-2
j_gene: TRBJ2-1
d_gene: .
CDR3aa: CASSRDLTTYNEQFF
CDR3nt: TGTGCCAGCAGCCGTGACTTGACCACCTACAATGAGCAGTTCTTC

abundance: .
v_gene: TRBV15
j_gene: TRBJ1-6
d_gene: .
CDR3aa: CATSRDMWGLNSPLHF
CDR3nt: TGTGCCACCAGCAGAGATATGTGGGGCCTTAATTCACCCCTCCACTTT

abundance: once
v_gene: TRBV2
j_gene: TRBJ1-2
d_gene: .
CDR3aa: CASSDHGGGYTF
CDR3nt: TGTGCCAGCAGTGATCATGGAGGTGGCTACACCTTC

abundance: .
v_gene: TRBV5-5
j_gene: TRBJ1-6
d_gene: .
CDR3aa: CASSFLPPGTPLHF
CDR3nt: TGTGCCAGCAGCTTCCTTCCCCCAGGGACACCCCTCCACTTT

abundance: .
v_gene: TRBV5-1
j_gene: TRBJ2-4
d_gene: .
CDR3aa: CASSLGGSKNIQYF
CDR3nt: TGCGCCAGCAGCTTGGGAGGGTCCAAAAACATTCAGTACTTC

abundance: .
v_gene: TRBV27
j_gene: TRBJ1-2
d_gene: .
CDR3aa: CASRRRPSNYGYTF
CDR3nt: TGTGCCAGCAGGAGGCGTCCTTCTAACTATGGCTACACCTTC

abundance: .
v_gene: TRBV5-8
j_gene: TRBJ2-4
d_gene: .
CDR3aa: CASSLNAMNIQYF
CDR3nt: TGTGCCAGCAGCTTGAACGCAATGAACATTCAGTACTTC

abundance: .
v_gene: TRBV5-1
j_gene: TRBJ2-5
d_gene: TRBD2
CDR3aa: CASSLRERGSRSQETQYF
CDR3nt: TGCGCCAGCAGCTTGAGGGAGCGGGGGTCCCGGAGCCAAGAGACCCAGTACTTC

abundance: .
v_gene: TRBV4-3
j_gene: TRBJ1-4
d_gene: .
CDR3aa: CASSQGHRSTNEKLFF
CDR3nt: TGCGCCAGCAGCCAAGGTCACAGATCAACTAATGAAAAACTGTTTTTT

abundance: few
v_gene: TRBV5-6
j_gene: TRBJ1-6
d_gene: TRBD1
CDR3aa: CASSWRGLGDSPLHF
CDR3nt: TGTGCCAGCAGCTGGAGGGGGCTGGGGGATTCACCCCTCCACTTT

abundance: .
v_gene: TRBV9
j_gene: TRBJ1-3
d_gene: TRBD1
CDR3aa: CASSFAGGGGNTIYF
CDR3nt: TGTGCCAGCAGTTTTGCAGGGGGCGGAGGAAACACCATATATTTT

abundance: .
v_gene: TRBV10-3
j_gene: TRBJ2-3
d_gene: TRBD2
CDR3aa: CATRDYSTDTQYF
CDR3nt: TGTGCCACCCGGGACTATAGCACAGATACGCAGTATTTT

abundance: .
v_gene: TRBV5-6
j_gene: TRBJ1-2
d_gene: .
CDR3aa: CASSLWQGGGYTF
CDR3nt: TGTGCCAGCAGCTTGTGGCAGGGAGGTGGCTACACCTTC

abundance: .
v_gene: TRBV5-1
j_gene: TRBJ1-2
d_gene: .
CDR3aa: CASSPGGGSRTYGYTF
CDR3nt: TGCGCCAGCAGCCCCGGTGGGGGCTCACGGACATATGGCTACACCTTC

abundance: once
v_gene: TRBV5-1
j_gene: TRBJ1-1
d_gene: .
CDR3aa: CASSPEGDNEAFF
CDR3nt: TGCGCCAGCAGCCCGGAGGGGGACAATGAAGCTTTCTTT

abundance: .
v_gene: TRBV3-1/TRBV3-2
j_gene: TRBJ2-3
d_gene: .
CDR3aa: CASSRARAQYF
CDR3nt: TGTGCCAGCAGCCGCGCTAGGGCGCAGTATTTT

abundance: once
v_gene: TRBV7-2
j_gene: TRBJ2-3
d_gene: .
CDR3aa: CASSPAAEGTDTQYF
CDR3nt: TGTGCCAGCAGCCCCGCGGCAGAAGGCACAGATACGCAGTATTTT

abundance: .
v_gene: TRBV7-3
j_gene: TRBJ2-6
d_gene: .
CDR3aa: CASGYTFSGANVLTF
CDR3nt: TGTGCCAGCGGATATACGTTCTCTGGGGCCAACGTCCTGACTTTC

abundance: few
v_gene: TRBV7-2
j_gene: TRBJ2-3
d_gene: .
CDR3aa: CASSPQGGDTQYF
CDR3nt: TGTGCCAGCAGCCCTCAGGGGGGAGATACGCAGTATTTT

abundance: .
v_gene: TRBV6-6
j_gene: TRBJ2-3
d_gene: TRBD2
CDR3aa: CASSKRGVVDTQYF
CDR3nt: TGTGCCAGCAGCAAGCGGGGGGTGGTAGATACGCAGTATTTT

abundance: .
v_gene: TRBV9
j_gene: TRBJ1-4
d_gene: .
CDR3aa: CASSWGGGGDEKLFF
CDR3nt: TGTGCCAGCTCCTGGGGAGGTGGGGGTGACGAAAAACTGTTTTTT

abundance: .
v_gene: TRBV27
j_gene: TRBJ2-5
d_gene: TRBD1
CDR3aa: CASNRGGRMETQYF
CDR3nt: TGTGCCAGCAACAGGGGCGGAAGGATGGAGACCCAGTACTTC